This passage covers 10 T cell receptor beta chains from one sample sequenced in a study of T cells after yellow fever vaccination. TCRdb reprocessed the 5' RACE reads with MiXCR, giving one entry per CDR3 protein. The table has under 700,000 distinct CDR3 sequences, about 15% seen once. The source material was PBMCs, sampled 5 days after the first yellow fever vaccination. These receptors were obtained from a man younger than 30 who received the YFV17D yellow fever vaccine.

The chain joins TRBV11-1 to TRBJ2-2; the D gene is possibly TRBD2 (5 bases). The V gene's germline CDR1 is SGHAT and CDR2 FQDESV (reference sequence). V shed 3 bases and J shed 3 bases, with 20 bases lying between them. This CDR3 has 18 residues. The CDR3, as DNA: TGTGCCAGCAGCTTCCCCCGGTCGGGGAAGGTCGACACCGGGGAGCTGTTTTTT. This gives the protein CASSFPRSGKVDTGELFF.

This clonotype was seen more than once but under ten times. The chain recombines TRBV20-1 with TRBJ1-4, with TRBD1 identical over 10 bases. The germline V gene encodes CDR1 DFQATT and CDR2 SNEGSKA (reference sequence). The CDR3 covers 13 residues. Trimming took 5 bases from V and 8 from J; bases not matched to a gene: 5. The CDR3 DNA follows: TGCAGTGCTCTCGGACAGGGGGGGGAAAAACTGTTTTTT. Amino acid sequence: CSALGQGGEKLFF.

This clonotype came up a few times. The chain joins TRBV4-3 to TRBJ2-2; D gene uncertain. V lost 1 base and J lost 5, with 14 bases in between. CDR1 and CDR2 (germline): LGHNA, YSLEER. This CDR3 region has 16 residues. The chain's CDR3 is CASSQAHTAGTGELFF. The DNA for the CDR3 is TGCGCCAGCAGCCAAGCTCACACCGCCGGGACCGGGGAGCTGTTTTTT.

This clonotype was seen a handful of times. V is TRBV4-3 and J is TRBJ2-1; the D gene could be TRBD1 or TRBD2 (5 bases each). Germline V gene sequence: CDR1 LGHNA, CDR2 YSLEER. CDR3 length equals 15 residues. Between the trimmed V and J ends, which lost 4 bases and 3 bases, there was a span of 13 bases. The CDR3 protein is CASSRGWDHYNEQFF. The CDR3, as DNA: TGCGCCAGCAGCCGGGGATGGGACCACTACAATGAGCAGTTCTTC.

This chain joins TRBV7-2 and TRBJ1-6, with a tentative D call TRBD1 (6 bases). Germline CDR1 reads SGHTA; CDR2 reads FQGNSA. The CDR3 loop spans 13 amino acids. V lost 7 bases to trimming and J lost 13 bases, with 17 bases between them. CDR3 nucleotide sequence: TGTGCCAGCAAGCGGGACCGGGGGCCGCCCCTCCACTTT. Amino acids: CASKRDRGPPLHF.

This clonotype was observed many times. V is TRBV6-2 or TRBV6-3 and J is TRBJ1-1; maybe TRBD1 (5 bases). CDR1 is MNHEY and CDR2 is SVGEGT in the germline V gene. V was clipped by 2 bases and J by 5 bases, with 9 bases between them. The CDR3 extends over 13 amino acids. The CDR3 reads CASSYIGGTEAFF. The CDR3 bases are TGTGCCAGCAGTTACATCGGGGGGACTGAAGCTTTCTTT.

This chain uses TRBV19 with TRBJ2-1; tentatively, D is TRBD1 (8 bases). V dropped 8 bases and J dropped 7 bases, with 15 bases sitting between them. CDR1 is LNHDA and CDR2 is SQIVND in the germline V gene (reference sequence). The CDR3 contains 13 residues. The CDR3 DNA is TGTGCCAGTTCTCACAGGGGGGGGAATGAGCAGTTCTTC. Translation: CASSHRGGNEQFF.

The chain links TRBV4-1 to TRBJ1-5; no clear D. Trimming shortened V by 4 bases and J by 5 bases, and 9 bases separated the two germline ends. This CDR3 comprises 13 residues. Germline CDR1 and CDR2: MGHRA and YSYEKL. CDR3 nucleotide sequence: TGCGCCAGCAGCCGCCCTTTAGATCAGCCCCAGCATTTT. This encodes CASSRPLDQPQHF.

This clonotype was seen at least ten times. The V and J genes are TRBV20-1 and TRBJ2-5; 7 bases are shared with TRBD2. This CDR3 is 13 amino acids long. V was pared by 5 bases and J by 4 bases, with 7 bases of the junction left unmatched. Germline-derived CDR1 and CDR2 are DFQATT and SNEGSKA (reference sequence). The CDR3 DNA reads TGCAGTGCTCCCCGGGGGGATCCAGAGACCCAGTACTTC. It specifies CSAPRGDPETQYF.

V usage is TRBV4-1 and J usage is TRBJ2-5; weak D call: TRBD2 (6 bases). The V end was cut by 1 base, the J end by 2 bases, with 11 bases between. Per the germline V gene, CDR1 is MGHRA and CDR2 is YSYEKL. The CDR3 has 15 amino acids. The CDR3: CASSQVAVAQETQYF. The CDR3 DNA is TGCGCCAGCAGCCAAGTAGCGGTAGCGCAAGAGACCCAGTACTTC.